This T cell receptor beta chain was documented in a study of shared clonotypes between healthy human individuals. Turning to the study itself: The study used three CD4 naive, three CD4 memory, two CD8 naive and one CD8 memory plate per donor. Study-level results: Non-shared clonotypes showed lower generation probabilities than clonotypes common to all four donors. Naive CD4 clonotype sharing across several donors was around 5%.

Points on this clone: Its antigen is as yet unknown.

The germline CDR1 and CDR2 sequences are SQVTM and ANQGSEA. V trimming: 5 bases; J trimming: 3 bases; junction bases outside the gene matches: 4. The CDR3 totals 13 residues. TCRdb's table, derived via immunoSEQ multiplex PCR, lists solely in-frame clones and lacks some. The sample holds around 370,000 clones, 96% seen once. Every donor was a Caucasian adult from Nashville, Tennessee. J is TRBJ2-1 and V is TRBV29-1; 7 bases agree with TRBD2. The sequence was obtained from a man aged 30 to 39 in good health. Sequenced: memory CD8+ T cells sorted from blood. The subset is: CD45RO+ cells pooled with CCR7-negative TemRA cells. The CDR3 nucleotides are TGCAGCGTTTTAGGACTAGACTACAATGAGCAGTTCTTC. Protein product: CSVLGLDYNEQFF.